Described below is a single T cell receptor beta chain sequence and its context. This clone was observed a handful of times. The antigen this receptor binds is unknown. The input lacks base qualities; no much larger clone sits a single base away. The CDR3 sequence holds 15 residues, the cysteine and phenylalanine included. The CDR3 DNA has 45 bases and is translated from base 1. Taken from the germline V gene, the CDR1 and CDR2 loops are SGDLS and YYNGEE. At the junction V is shortened by 2 bases and J by 4 bases; bases outside the gene matches: 7. This record belongs to a study of blood T cell repertoires in COVID-19 (dated by TCRdb to the early 2020s). Broadly, across the study: The collaborator samples originated in the United States, Italy and Spain and spanned the acute and convalescent phases of COVID-19. The material from the prospective study consisted of cDNA or gDNA derived from T cells, B-cell-depleted T cells, or PBMCs. Subjects who had been exposed to COVID-19, were actively infected with it, or had recovered from it provided the deeply sampled blood TCRbeta repertoires that made up the dataset. The repertoires were released in a freely available public database intended as a resource for research on the immune response to SARS-CoV-2. The samples were drawn from two sources: the first 160 participants of the ongoing ImmuneRACE study, and 950 to 1,500 subjects contributed by 6 global collaborators. Sample metadata almost always included a de-identified subject ID, COVID-19 status, age in years and sex. HLA class I and class II types, where available, came from metadata supplied by the sample provider rather than from assay-based typing. Study-wide findings and limitations: The quantity of clinical and demographic metadata differed by source and by participant and was supplied without curation.

The immunoSEQ Assay, a bias-controlled multiplex PCR, was used to amplify TCRbeta CDR3 regions from genomic DNA. The original methods were these. Within the assay, amplification of reference gene primers was used to estimate how many nucleated cells each sample contained. Sequence reads were collapsed and filtered to measure the absolute abundance of every unique TCRbeta CDR3 rearrangement. For each sample, productive Simpson clonality was calculated as the square root of Simpson's diversity index over productive rearrangements. In TCRdb, the immuneACCESS table is reduced to in-frame sequences with V and J assigned. These tables do not hold every clone; where another copy was compared, an unresolved V gene accounts for under half, and the others remain unexplained. V and J calls and clone size are as listed in that table; D and trimming were resolved from the DNA. The sample profile shows about 170,000 clones; around four fifths of them were found once. The leading ten clones occupy less than 4.5% of the sample.

In the prospective study, participants were roughly 18 to 100 years old, resided in about two dozen geographic areas of the United States, and were enrolled through a virtual design. Cohort assignment in the prospective study relied on participant-reported clinical history from a screening survey and a study questionnaire. Mobile phlebotomists in the prospective study collected whole blood, serum and a nasopharyngeal or oropharyngeal swab from every participant. Prospective study participants could optionally give additional blood draws and questionnaires over a roughly 2-month period. Before DNA extraction, blood samples from the prospective study were shipped at room temperature or frozen.

The sequence came from a woman aged 45-65 years in a cohort exposed to, infected with or recovered from COVID-19 (not recorded which). The specimen sequenced was PBMCs or T cells enriched from blood (not recorded which). The sequence links TRBV9 to TRBJ1-2; the junction holds 8 bases that match TRBD1. The DNA sequence reads TGTGCCAGCAGCGTCGCCGGGACAGGACTCTATGGCTACACCTTC. The translation is CASSVAGTGLYGYTF.